The T cell receptor beta chain under discussion was sequenced for a study of T cells in Graves' hyperthyroidism and ophthalmopathy. This clonotype was counted at least ten times. Its cognate antigen is unknown. Regions amplified from RNA transcripts were the TCR beta CDR3 regions. An initial round of RT-PCR targeting the TCR CDR3 relied on the HTBI primer set. TCRdb reanalysed the multiplex PCR reads using MiXCR and keeps one entry per CDR3 protein. The table has about 290,000 distinct CDR3 sequences, roughly an eighth seen once. Germline V gene data show CDR1 as DFQATT and CDR2 as SNEGSKA (reference sequence). This CDR3 comprises 15 residues. With V trimmed by 4 bases and J by 1 base, 6 bases remained unmatched. Study results and caveats: Most clonotypes expanded in the thyroid (above 0.001) were also present in blood. A 13 V-J model separated ophthalmopathy from stable hyperthyroidism.

Stable Graves' hyperthyroidism denoted no ophthalmopathy progression over 18 months. The chain uses TRBV20-1 and TRBJ2-1; TRBD2 agrees at 8 bases. The TCR originated in a woman aged 35 to 49 with Graves' hyperthyroidism. Sequenced sample: blood. The CDR3 here is CSATPLAVSYNEQFF. The CDR3 nucleotides read TGCAGTGCTACCCCACTAGCGGTATCCTACAATGAGCAGTTCTTC.